This T cell receptor beta chain was recovered during a study of read filtering for tumor transcriptome and immune sequencing. Germline lookup yields CDR1 DFQATT and CDR2 SNEGSKA (reference sequence). Deletions cut 0 bases from V and 1 base from J, with 9 bases between. The CDR3 runs to 14 residues. This clonotype was detected ten times or more. This library used roughly 400 ng RNA and molecular barcoded adaptors spanning alpha/delta and beta/gamma chains. In TCRdb, the reads were re-called with MiXCR into one record per CDR3 protein. The sample carries fewer than 30,000 distinct CDR3 sequences, roughly an eighth recorded once.

The receptor was derived from a donor aged 40 or over with multiple myeloma. V usage is TRBV20-1 and J usage is TRBJ2-5; D assignment may be TRBD1 or TRBD2 (5 bases each). The sample comprised a population of CD138-negative cells sorted from bone marrow. The CDR3 DNA follows: TGCAGTGCTAGAGATTGGGGACGCCAAGAGACCCAGTACTTC. Protein: CSARDWGRQETQYF.